The source of this T cell receptor beta chain is a study of T cells after yellow fever vaccination. General observations from the study: High-abundance clonotypes from the bulk population could contaminate FACS-sorted repertoires. A secondary response was less intense yet reached its peak sooner, at day 5 versus 15. Clones from primary vaccination mostly reappeared after the booster (about 97% CD4, approximately 91% CD8).

Template switching by 5'RACE produced TCR cDNA, adding a universal primer site and UMIs. TCRdb reprocessed the 5' RACE reads with MiXCR, giving one entry per CDR3 protein. The sample includes about 99,000 distinct CDR3 sequences, approximately 6.3% of them seen just once. This clonotype was seen many times. As yet, its antigen is unknown. The starting material was CD8+ T cells sorted from PBMCs, obtained 10 days after the yellow fever booster vaccination. The sequence came from a man younger than 35 who received the YFV17D yellow fever vaccine.

The CDR3 sequence: CASSPTSPTNEKLFF. The DNA for the CDR3 is TGTGCCAGCAGTCCGACTTCTCCAACTAATGAAAAACTGTTTTTT. The chain couples TRBV6-2 or TRBV6-3 to TRBJ1-4; D is unclear. CDR3 length: 15 amino acids. Germline V gene lookup returns CDR1 MNHEY and CDR2 SVGEGT. Trimming shortened V by 5 bases and J by 0 bases, and 10 bases separated the two germline ends.